This T cell receptor beta chain is from a study of molecular identifiers for immune sequencing clone quantification. This clonotype was seen a handful of times. Using its own MiXCR run on the PCR reads, TCRdb lists one record per CDR3 protein. The sample includes hundreds of thousands of distinct CDR3 sequences, around 25% of them seen just once. In germline, CDR1 is MNHEY, CDR2 SMNVEV (reference sequence). This CDR3 region has 14 residues. V gave up 5 bases and J gave up 0 bases, with 11 bases separating them. Naive CD8 libraries used 20,000 to 1,000,000 sorted cells and 10%, 30% or 50% RNA. This sequence was found in a human donor in good health. Some libraries in this study had Jurkat cell RNA spiked in. What was sequenced was naive CD8+ T cells from blood, with Jurkat cell RNA spiked in. Indicated subset: FACS-sorted CD8+CD4-CCR7+CD45RA+ naive T cells. The rearrangement links TRBV27 to TRBJ2-7, with unresolved D. The CDR3 here is CASSPTVYSYEQYF. In nucleotides, the CDR3 is TGTGCCAGCAGTCCCACAGTTTACTCCTACGAGCAGTACTTC.